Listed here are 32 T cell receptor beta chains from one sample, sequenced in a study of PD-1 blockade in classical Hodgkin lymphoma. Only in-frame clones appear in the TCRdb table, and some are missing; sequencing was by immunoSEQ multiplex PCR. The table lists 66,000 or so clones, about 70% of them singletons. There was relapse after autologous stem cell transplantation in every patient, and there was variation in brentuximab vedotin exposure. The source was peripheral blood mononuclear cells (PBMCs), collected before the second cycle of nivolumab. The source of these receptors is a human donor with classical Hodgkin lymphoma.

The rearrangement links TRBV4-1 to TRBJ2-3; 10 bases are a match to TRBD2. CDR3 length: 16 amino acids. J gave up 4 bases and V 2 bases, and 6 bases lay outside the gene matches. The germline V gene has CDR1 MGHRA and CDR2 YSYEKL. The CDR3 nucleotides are TGCGCCAGCAGCCAACCAGCGGGGGGGCCGGCAGATACGCAGTATTTT. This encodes CASSQPAGGPADTQYF.

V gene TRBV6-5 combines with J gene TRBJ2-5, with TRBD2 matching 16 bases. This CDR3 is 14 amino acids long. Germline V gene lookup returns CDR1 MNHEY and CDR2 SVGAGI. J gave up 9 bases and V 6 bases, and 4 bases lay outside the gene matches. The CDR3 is CASSKGLAGGAQYF. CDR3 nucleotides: TGTGCCAGCAGCAAGGGACTAGCGGGGGGGGCCCAGTACTTC.

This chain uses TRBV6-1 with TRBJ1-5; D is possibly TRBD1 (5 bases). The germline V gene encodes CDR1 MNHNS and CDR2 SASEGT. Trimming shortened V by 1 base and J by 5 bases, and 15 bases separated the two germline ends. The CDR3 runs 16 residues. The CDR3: CASSEGGGYRDQPQHF. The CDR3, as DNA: TGTGCCAGCAGTGAAGGGGGGGGATACCGGGATCAGCCCCAGCATTTT.

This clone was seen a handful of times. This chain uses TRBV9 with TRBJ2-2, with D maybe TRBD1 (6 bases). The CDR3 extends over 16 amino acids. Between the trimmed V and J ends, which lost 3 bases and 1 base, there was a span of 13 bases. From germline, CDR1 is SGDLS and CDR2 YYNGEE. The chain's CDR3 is CASSAGIGGNTGELFF. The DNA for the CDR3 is TGTGCCAGCAGCGCAGGAATAGGGGGGAACACCGGGGAGCTGTTTTTT.

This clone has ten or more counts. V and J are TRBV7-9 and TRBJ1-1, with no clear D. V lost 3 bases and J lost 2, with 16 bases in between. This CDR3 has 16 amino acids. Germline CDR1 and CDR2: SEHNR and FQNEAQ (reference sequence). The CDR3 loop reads CASSLDYGDPNTEAFF. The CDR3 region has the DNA TGTGCCAGCAGCTTGGATTATGGGGATCCCAACACTGAAGCTTTCTTT.

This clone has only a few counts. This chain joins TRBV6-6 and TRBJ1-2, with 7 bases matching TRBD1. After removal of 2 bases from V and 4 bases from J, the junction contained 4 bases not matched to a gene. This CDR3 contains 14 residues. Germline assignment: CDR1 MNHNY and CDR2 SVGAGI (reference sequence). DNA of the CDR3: TGTGCCAGCAGTTACGGACAGGACCTCTATGGCTACACCTTC. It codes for CASSYGQDLYGYTF.

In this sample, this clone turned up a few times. Here the CDR3 DNA reads TGTGCCAGCAGTCCGCGTGTTCTAGCCAAAAACATTCAGTACTTC. The encoded protein is CASSPRVLAKNIQYF. V and J are TRBV28 and TRBJ2-4; no firm D call. Per germline, CDR1 MDHEN and CDR2 SYDVKM. This CDR3 spans 15 amino acids. Trimming removed 5 bases at V and 0 bases at J, with 11 bases between. Looking up the rest from reference TRBV28 and TRBJ2-4 gives the full variable domain: DVKVTQSSRYLVKRTGEKVFLECVQDMDHENMFWYRQDPGLGLRLIYFSYDVKMKEKGDIPEGYSVSREKKERFSLILESASTNQTSMYLCASSPRVLAKNIQYFGAGTRLSVL.

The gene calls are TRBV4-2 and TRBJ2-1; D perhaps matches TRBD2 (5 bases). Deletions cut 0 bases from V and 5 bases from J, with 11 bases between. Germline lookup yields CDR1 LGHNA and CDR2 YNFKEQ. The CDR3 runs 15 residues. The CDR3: CASSQDTSGHNEQFF. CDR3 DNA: TGTGCCAGCAGCCAAGATACAAGCGGCCACAATGAGCAGTTCTTC.

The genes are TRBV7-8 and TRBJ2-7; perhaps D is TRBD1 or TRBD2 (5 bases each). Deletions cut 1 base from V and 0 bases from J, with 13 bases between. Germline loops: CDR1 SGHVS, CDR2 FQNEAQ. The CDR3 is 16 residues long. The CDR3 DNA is TGTGCCAGCAGCTTAGAGGGGACGTTAAGCTCCTACGAGCAGTACTTC. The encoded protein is CASSLEGTLSSYEQYF.

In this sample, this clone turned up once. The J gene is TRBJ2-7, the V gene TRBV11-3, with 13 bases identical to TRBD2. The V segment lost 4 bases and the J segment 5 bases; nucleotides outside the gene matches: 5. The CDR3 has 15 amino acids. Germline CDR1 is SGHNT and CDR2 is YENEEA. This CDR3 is CASSSGTSGTNEQYF. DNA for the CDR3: TGTGCCAGCAGCTCCGGGACTAGCGGGACTAACGAGCAGTACTTC.

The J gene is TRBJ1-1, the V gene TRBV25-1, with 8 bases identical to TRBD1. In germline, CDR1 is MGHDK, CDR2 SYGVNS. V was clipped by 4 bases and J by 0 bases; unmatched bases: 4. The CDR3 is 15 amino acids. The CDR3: CASSGNRGVNTEAFF. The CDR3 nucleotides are TGTGCCAGCAGTGGGAACAGGGGGGTGAACACTGAAGCTTTCTTT.

The CDR3: CASSLELIGGYTF. The CDR3 nucleotides read TGCGCCAGCAGCTTGGAACTAATTGGGGGCTACACCTTC. V and J are TRBV5-1 and TRBJ1-2; D unclear. With 0 bases removed from V and 8 bases from J, the gap between germline ends came to 11 bases. This CDR3 spans 13 amino acids. Germline loops: CDR1 SGHRS, CDR2 YFSETQ.

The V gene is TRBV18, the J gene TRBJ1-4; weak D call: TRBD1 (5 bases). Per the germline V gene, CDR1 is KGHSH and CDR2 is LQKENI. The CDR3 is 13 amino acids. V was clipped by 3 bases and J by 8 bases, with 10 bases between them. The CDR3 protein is CASSPEDNEKLFF. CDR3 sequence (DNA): TGTGCCAGCTCACCGGAGGACAACGAAAAACTGTTTTTT.

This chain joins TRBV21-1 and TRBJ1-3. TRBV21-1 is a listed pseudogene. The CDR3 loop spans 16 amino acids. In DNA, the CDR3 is TGTGCCAGCAGCAAATGGCAGGACCCCTCTGGAAACACCATATATTTT. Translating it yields CASSKWQDPSGNTIYF.

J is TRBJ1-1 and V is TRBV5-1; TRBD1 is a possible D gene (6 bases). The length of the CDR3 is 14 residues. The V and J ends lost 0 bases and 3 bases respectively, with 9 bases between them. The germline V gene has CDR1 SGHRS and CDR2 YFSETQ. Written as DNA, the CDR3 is TGCGCCAGCAGCTTGGTGGCAGGGGACACTGAAGCTTTCTTT. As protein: CASSLVAGDTEAFF.

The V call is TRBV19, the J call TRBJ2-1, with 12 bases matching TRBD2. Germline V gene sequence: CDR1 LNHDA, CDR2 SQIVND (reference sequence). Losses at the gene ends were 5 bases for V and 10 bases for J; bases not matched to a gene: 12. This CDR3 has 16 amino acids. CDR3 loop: CASSPRASGGAGEQFF. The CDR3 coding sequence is TGTGCCAGTAGTCCCCGGGCTAGCGGGGGGGCCGGGGAGCAGTTCTTC.

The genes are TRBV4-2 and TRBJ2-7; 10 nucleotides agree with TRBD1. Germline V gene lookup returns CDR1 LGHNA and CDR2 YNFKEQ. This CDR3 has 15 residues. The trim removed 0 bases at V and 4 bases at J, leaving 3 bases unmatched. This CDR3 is CASSQEWGQGYEQYF. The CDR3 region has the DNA TGTGCCAGCAGCCAAGAGTGGGGACAGGGGTACGAGCAGTACTTC.

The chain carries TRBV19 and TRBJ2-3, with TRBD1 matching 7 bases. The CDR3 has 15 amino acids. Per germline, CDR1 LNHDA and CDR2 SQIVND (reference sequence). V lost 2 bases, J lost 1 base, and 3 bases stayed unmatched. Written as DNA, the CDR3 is TGTGCCAGTAGTATACAGGGGGTGGGCACAGATACGCAGTATTTT. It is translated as CASSIQGVGTDTQYF. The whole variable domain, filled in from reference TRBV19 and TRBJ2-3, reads DGGITQSPKYLFRKEGQNVTLSCEQNLNHDAMYWYRQDPGQGLRLIYYSQIVNDFQKGDIAEGYSVSREKKESFPLTVTSAQKNPTAFYLCASSIQGVGTDTQYFGPGTRLTVL.

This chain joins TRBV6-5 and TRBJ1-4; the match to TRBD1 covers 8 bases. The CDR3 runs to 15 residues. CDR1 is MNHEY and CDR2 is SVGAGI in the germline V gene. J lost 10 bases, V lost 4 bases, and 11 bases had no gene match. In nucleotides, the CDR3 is TGTGCCAGCAGTTCGTTACTCGGACAGGGAGGAAAACTGTTTTTT. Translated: CASSSLLGQGGKLFF.

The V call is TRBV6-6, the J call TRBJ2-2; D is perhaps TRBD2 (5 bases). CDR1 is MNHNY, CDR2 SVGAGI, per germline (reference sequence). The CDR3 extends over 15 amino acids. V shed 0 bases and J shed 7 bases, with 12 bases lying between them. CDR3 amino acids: CASSYSARGGGELFF. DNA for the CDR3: TGTGCCAGCAGTTACTCTGCCCGGGGTGGCGGGGAGCTGTTTTTT.

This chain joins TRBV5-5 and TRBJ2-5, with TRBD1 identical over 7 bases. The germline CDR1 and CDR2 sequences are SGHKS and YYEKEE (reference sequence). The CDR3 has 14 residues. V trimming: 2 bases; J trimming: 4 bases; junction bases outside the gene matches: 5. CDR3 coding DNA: TGTGCCAGCAGCTTTACAGGGGCCGGAGAGACCCAGTACTTC. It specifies CASSFTGAGETQYF.

The CDR3, as DNA: TGTGCCAGCAGGAGGGGGGGGACTAGCATCTACAATGAGCAGTTCTTC. It translates to CASRRGGTSIYNEQFF. The rearrangement uses TRBV7-2 and TRBJ2-1; 9 positions match TRBD2. This CDR3 has 16 residues. V was clipped by 6 bases and J by 3 bases; unmatched bases: 9. CDR1 SGHTA and CDR2 FQGNSA come from the germline V gene.

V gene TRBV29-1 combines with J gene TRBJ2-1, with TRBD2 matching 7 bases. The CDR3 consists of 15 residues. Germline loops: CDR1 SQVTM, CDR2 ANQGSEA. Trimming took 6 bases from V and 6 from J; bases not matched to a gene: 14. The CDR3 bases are TGCAGCGTAGGTGGGGGGGGTACCTTGGGCAATGAGCAGTTCTTC. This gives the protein CSVGGGGTLGNEQFF.

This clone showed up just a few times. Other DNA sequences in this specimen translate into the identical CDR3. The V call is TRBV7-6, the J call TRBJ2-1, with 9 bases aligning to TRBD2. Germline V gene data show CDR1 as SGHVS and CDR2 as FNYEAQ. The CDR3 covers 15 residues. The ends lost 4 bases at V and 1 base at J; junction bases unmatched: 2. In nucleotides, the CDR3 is TGTGCCAGCAGCTCTAGCGGGACGTCCTACAATGAGCAGTTCTTC. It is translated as CASSSSGTSYNEQFF.

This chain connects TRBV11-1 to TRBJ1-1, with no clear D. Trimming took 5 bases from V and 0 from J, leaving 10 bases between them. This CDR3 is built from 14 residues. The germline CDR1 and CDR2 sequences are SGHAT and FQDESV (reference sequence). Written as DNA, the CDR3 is TGTGCCAGCAGCGATGACACCCTGAACACTGAAGCTTTCTTT. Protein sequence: CASSDDTLNTEAFF.

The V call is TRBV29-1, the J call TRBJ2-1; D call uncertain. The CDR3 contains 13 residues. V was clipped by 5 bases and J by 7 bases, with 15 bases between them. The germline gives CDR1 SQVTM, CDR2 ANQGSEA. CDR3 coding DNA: TGCAGCGTTCACTCCGGGCTGCCAAATGAGCAGTTCTTC. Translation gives CSVHSGLPNEQFF.

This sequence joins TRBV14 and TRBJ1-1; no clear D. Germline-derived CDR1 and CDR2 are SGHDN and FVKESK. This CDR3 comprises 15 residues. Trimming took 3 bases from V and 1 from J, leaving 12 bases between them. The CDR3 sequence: CASSQLGPWNTEAFF. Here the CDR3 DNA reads TGTGCCAGCAGCCAGCTTGGACCCTGGAACACTGAAGCTTTCTTT.

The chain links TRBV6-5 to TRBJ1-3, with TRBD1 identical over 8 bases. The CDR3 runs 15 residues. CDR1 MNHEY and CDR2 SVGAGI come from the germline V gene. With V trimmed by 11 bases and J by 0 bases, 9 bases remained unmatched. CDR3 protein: CAVRTGPDSGNTIYF. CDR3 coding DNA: TGTGCCGTCCGGACAGGGCCCGACTCTGGAAACACCATATATTTT.

Here the CDR3 DNA reads TGTGCCAGCAGTTCTCTGGCCAATTCACCCCTCCACTTT. Translated, it gives CASSSLANSPLHF. J is TRBJ1-6 and V is TRBV6-5; no clear D. This CDR3 comprises 13 residues. Per germline, CDR1 MNHEY and CDR2 SVGAGI. Trimming left V 4 bases short and J 7 bases short, with 8 bases between.

This CDR3 reads CASSVAGANVLTF. The CDR3 bases are TGTGCCAGCAGTGTTGCCGGGGCCAACGTCCTGACTTTC. The chain employs TRBV6-5 and TRBJ2-6; D uncertain. The CDR3 sequence is 13 residues long. The V and J ends lost 5 bases and 4 bases respectively, with 6 bases between them. The germline gives CDR1 MNHEY, CDR2 SVGAGI.

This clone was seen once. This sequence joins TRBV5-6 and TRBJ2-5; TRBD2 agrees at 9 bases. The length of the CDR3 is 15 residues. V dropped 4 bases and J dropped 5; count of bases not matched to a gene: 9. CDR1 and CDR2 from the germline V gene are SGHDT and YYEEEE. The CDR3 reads CASSMLAGVEETQYF. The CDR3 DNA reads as TGTGCCAGCAGCATGTTAGCGGGAGTCGAGGAGACCCAGTACTTC.

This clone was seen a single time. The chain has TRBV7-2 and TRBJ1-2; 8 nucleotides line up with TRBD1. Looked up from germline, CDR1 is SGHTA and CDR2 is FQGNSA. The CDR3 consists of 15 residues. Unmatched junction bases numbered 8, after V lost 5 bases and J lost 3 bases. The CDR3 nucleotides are TGTGCCAGCAGCCATTCAGGGGGCGCGGACTATGGCTACACCTTC. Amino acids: CASSHSGGADYGYTF.